This T cell receptor beta chain emerged from a study of shared clonotypes between healthy human individuals. Only in-frame clones appear in the TCRdb table, and some are missing; sequencing was by immunoSEQ multiplex PCR. The data show 2 million to 3 million clones, roughly 93% seen once. The CDR3 is 14 residues long. V was cut by 0 bases and J by 6 bases, with 9 bases left in between. Germline V gene lookup returns CDR1 ENHRY and CDR2 SYGVKD. This sequence joins TRBV10-3 and TRBJ1-5; D gene ambiguous. This clonotype was sampled from a man aged 18-30 years in good health. Some clones in this sample may be carry-over from other donors' samples. The sequenced material came from naive CD4+ T cells from PBMCs. Regarding subset: CD45RA+ positively selected. The DNA for the CDR3 is TGTGCCATCAGTGAGTCCCGGGAAACTCAGCCCCAGCATTTT. Translating it yields CAISESRETQPQHF.